This TCR beta chain was sequenced during a study of CD8+CD57+ T cells in acquired aplastic anemia. Flow cytometry had shown expanded CD8+CD57+ cells in the patients chosen for sequencing. There are 15 residues in the CDR3. CDR1 and CDR2 from the germline V gene are SGHAT and FQNNGV. The V gene end was trimmed by 5 bases and the J gene end by 5 bases; junction bases not matched to a gene: 6. Genomic DNA, the template, was used for profiling of the TCR beta VDJ and CDR3. TCRdb reanalysed the reads using MiXCR and keeps one entry per CDR3 protein. The sample holds 150,000 to 200,000 distinct CDR3 sequences, roughly 48% seen once.

The sequenced sample consisted of sorted CD4+, CD8+, or CD8+CD57+ T cells (not recorded which) from PBMCs. This chain connects TRBV11-2 to TRBJ1-4; TRBD1 matches 9 bases. This receptor was taken from a human donor with aplastic anemia. DNA for the CDR3: TGTGCCAGCAGCCTCGGACAGGGGAACAATGAAAAACTGTTTTTT. Translation: CASSLGQGNNEKLFF.